The next 15 T cell receptor beta chains were all read from a single sample in a study of shared clonotypes between healthy human individuals. Naive CD8 cells, CD45RO-negative and positively selected for CCR7, excluded terminally differentiated effector memory CD45RA+ cells. The method was immunoSEQ multiplex PCR; TCRdb's version includes in-frame clones alone and lacks a portion of them. The table has some 600,000 clones, around 96% seen once. The specimen was naive CD8+ T cells sorted from blood. The source of these receptors is a woman in her 30s in good health.

The table lists this clone with a few counts. V is TRBV13 and J is TRBJ1-4; D gene unclear. Trimming cost V 1 base and J 8 bases, with 11 bases left between them. Germline-derived CDR1 and CDR2 are PRHDT and FYEKMQ (reference sequence). CDR3 length: 14 amino acids. In DNA, the CDR3 is TGTGCCAGCAGCTTAGACGGTGTCCGGGAAAAACTGTTTTTT. It yields the protein CASSLDGVREKLFF.

This sequence joins TRBV6-5 and TRBJ2-7, with D uncertain. Per germline, CDR1 MNHEY and CDR2 SVGAGI. Trimming cost V 2 bases and J 6 bases, with 8 bases left between them. The CDR3 totals 12 residues. DNA for the CDR3: TGTGCCAGCAGTTACCGCTGGGGCGAGCAGTACTTC. Translation: CASSYRWGEQYF.

The chain carries TRBV13 and TRBJ2-7; 7 bases match TRBD2. V was clipped by 1 base and J by 2 bases; unmatched bases: 2. Per the germline V gene, CDR1 is PRHDT and CDR2 is FYEKMQ (reference sequence). The CDR3 runs to 14 residues. The CDR3 here is CASSLVGLAYEQYF. The DNA of the CDR3 is TGTGCCAGCAGCTTAGTCGGACTAGCCTACGAGCAGTACTTC. Based on the CDR3 plus reference TRBV13 and TRBJ2-7, the full variable domain is AAGVIQSPRHLIKEKRETATLKCYPIPRHDTVYWYQQGPGQDPQFLISFYEKMQSDKGSIPDRFSAQQFSDYHSELNMSSLELGDSALYFCASSLVGLAYEQYFGPGTRLTVT.

This chain connects TRBV11-3 to TRBJ2-1; the match to TRBD2 covers 10 bases. Germline V gives CDR1 SGHNT, CDR2 YENEEA. CDR3 length: 15 residues. Unmatched junction bases numbered 8, after V lost 5 bases and J lost 7 bases. CDR3 bases: TGTGCCAGCAGCGGAACTAGCGGGATCGGTAATGAGCAGTTCTTC. It yields the protein CASSGTSGIGNEQFF.

Comments on this clone: This same CDR3 is encoded by further DNA sequences in the sample. V is TRBV25-1 and J is TRBJ2-1; no firm D call. V dropped 4 bases and J dropped 8 bases, with 3 bases sitting between them. Germline V gene data show CDR1 as MGHDK and CDR2 as SYGVNS. CDR3 length: 10 residues. CDR3 in amino acids: CASSGYEQFF. CDR3 nucleotides: TGTGCCAGCAGTGGATATGAGCAGTTCTTC.

This sequence joins TRBV29-1 and TRBJ2-1; D may be TRBD1 (5 bases). The CDR3 loop spans 14 amino acids. The germline V and J ends were trimmed by 2 bases and 1 base, with 9 bases remaining between them. CDR1 is SQVTM and CDR2 is ANQGSEA in the germline V gene. The chain's CDR3 is CSVEPGKSYNEQFF. The DNA of the CDR3 is TGCAGCGTTGAACCAGGGAAATCCTACAATGAGCAGTTCTTC.

The rearrangement joins TRBV7-2 to TRBJ1-1; D remains unclear. V gave up 3 bases and J gave up 7 bases, with 6 bases separating them. The CDR3 totals 11 residues. Germline CDR1 is SGHTA and CDR2 is FQGNSA. CDR3 region: CASSLGIEAFF. In DNA form, the CDR3 reads TGTGCCAGCAGCTTGGGGATTGAAGCTTTCTTT.

V is TRBV19 and J is TRBJ1-2; D may be TRBD1 (5 bases). The germline V and J ends were trimmed by 3 bases and 1 base, with 9 bases remaining between them. The CDR3 runs 14 residues. From germline, CDR1 is LNHDA and CDR2 SQIVND (reference sequence). The CDR3 DNA reads as TGTGCCAGTAGTATTGGGACCTTTAACTATGGCTACACCTTC. Amino acids: CASSIGTFNYGYTF.

The CDR3 sequence is CASSNQREATDTQYF. The CDR3 coding sequence is TGCGCCAGCAGCAACCAGAGAGAAGCCACAGATACGCAGTATTTT. The V call is TRBV5-1, the J call TRBJ2-3; no firm D call. Per the germline V gene, CDR1 is SGHRS and CDR2 is YFSETQ. V was cut by 4 bases and J by 2 bases, with 14 bases left in between. This CDR3 has 15 residues.

Written as DNA, the CDR3 is TGTGCCAGCAGTTTATCTGTGGGACCCACTGATGGCTACACCTTC. Amino acid sequence: CASSLSVGPTDGYTF. The gene calls are TRBV28 and TRBJ1-2, with a tentative D call TRBD1 (5 bases). Trimming cost V 1 base and J 6 bases, with 15 bases left between them. This CDR3 has 15 residues. Germline assignment: CDR1 MDHEN and CDR2 SYDVKM.

V usage is TRBV9 and J usage is TRBJ2-3, with TRBD2 matching over 10 bases. The CDR3 runs to 17 residues. With V trimmed by 3 bases and J by 6 bases, 13 bases remained unmatched. Germline lookup yields CDR1 SGDLS and CDR2 YYNGEE. In nucleotides, the CDR3 is TGTGCCAGCAGCGCCCTTTCATTTCTAGCGGGAGCGGATACGCAGTATTTT. Translating gives CASSALSFLAGADTQYF. Looking up the rest from reference TRBV9 and TRBJ2-3 gives the full variable domain: DSGVTQTPKHLITATGQRVTLRCSPRSGDLSVYWYQQSLDQGLQFLIQYYNGEERAKGNILERFSAQQFPDLHSELNLSSLELGDSALYFCASSALSFLAGADTQYFGPGTRLTVL.

This sequence joins TRBV9 and TRBJ2-2; D may be TRBD2 (6 bases). The CDR3 runs to 17 residues. Germline assignment: CDR1 SGDLS and CDR2 YYNGEE. V lost 4 bases, J lost 3 bases, and 19 bases lay in between. CDR3 amino acids: CASSISLGGAYTGELFF. In DNA form, the CDR3 reads TGTGCCAGCAGCATCAGTTTGGGGGGAGCTTACACCGGGGAGCTGTTTTTT.

This chain links TRBV7-9 with TRBJ2-5; TRBD2 matches 7 bases. The CDR3 is made up of 14 amino acids. V was clipped by 5 bases and J by 5 bases; unmatched bases: 8. The germline gives CDR1 SEHNR, CDR2 FQNEAQ (reference sequence). In DNA form, the CDR3 reads TGTGCCAGCAGCGAAGTGGGGGAGGGTGAGACCCAGTACTTC. Encoded protein: CASSEVGEGETQYF.

In DNA, the CDR3 is TGTGCCAGCAGTAAAGGGGGCGTTGAGCAGTTCTTC. This encodes CASSKGGVEQFF. This chain joins TRBV7-3 and TRBJ2-1, with 7 bases that match TRBD1. With 6 bases clipped from V and 9 bases from J, the junction kept 5 bases outside the gene matches. The germline CDR1 and CDR2 sequences are SGHTA and FQGTGA. This CDR3 is 12 amino acids long.

V is TRBV7-9 and J is TRBJ2-7, with D possibly matching TRBD1 (7 bases). Looked up from germline, CDR1 is SEHNR and CDR2 is FQNEAQ (reference sequence). CDR3 size: 16 residues. V was trimmed by 5 bases and J by 5 bases, leaving 22 bases between them. In DNA form, the CDR3 reads TGTGCCAGCAGCAAAGGGGGGACAGCTATTTTCAACGAGCAGTACTTC. This encodes CASSKGGTAIFNEQYF. The full variable domain, with the rest looked up from reference TRBV7-9 and TRBJ2-7, is DTGVSQNPRHKITKRGQNVTFRCDPISEHNRLYWYRQTLGQGPEFLTYFQNEAQLEKSRLLSDRFSAERPKGSFSTLEIQRTEQGDSAMYLCASSKGGTAIFNEQYFGPGTRLTVT.